Sequencing of this T cell receptor (beta chain) was carried out in a study of monozygotic twins with inflammatory bowel disease. Reanalyzing the 5' RACE reads, TCRdb keeps one entry per CDR3 protein, without DNA. This specimen shows 170,000 or so distinct CDR3 sequences; the ten leading clones hold approximately 7.4%. The CDR3 loop spans 16 amino acids. Germline CDR1 is SGHKS and CDR2 is YYEKEE (reference sequence). Sequences were obtained from blood. This receptor was obtained from a human donor with ulcerative colitis or Crohn's disease, or a healthy co-twin of an affected twin (not recorded which). The rearrangement links TRBV5-5 to TRBJ1-6. The CDR3 here is CASSLRAVEYRSPLHF.